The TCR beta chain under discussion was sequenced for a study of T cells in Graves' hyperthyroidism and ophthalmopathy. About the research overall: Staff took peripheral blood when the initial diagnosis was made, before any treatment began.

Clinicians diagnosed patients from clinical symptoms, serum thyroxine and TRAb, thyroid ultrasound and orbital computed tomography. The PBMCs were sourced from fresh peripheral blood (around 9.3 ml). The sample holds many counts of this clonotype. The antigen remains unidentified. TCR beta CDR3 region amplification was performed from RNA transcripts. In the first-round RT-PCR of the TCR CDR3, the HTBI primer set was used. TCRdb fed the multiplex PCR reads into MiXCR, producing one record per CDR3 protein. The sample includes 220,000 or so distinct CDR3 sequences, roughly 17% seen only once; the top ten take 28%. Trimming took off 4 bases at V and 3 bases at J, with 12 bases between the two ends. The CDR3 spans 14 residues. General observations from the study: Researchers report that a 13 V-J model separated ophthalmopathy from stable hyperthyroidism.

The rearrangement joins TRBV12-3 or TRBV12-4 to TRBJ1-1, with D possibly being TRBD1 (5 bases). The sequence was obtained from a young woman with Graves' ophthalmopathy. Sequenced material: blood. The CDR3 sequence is CASSWGSRHTEAFF. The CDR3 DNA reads TGTGCCAGCAGTTGGGGGTCTCGGCACACTGAAGCTTTCTTT.